By sample fraction, the clone carrying this T cell receptor beta chain is medium-sized. Libraries were prepared by immunoSEQ multiplex PCR; TCRdb keeps only in-frame clonotypes and omits some of them. The top ten hold approximately 4.3% of the sample, which has about 4,400 clones, about a fifth seen once. This sample's treatment: randomized to nivolumab then ipilimumab (arm A) or the reverse (arm B). This sample was taken from a study of sequential checkpoint blockade in melanoma. The overall study: Both treatment sequences were followed by maintenance nivolumab.

The CDR3 is 15 amino acids. With 7 bases removed from V and 2 bases from J, the gap between germline ends came to 18 bases. Germline V gene data show CDR1 as MNHGY and CDR2 as SAAAGT. The starting material was tumor tissue (inferred from file names), obtained from a patient given nivolumab and ipilimumab in sequence. The chain combines TRBV6-8 with TRBJ2-7, with TRBD2 as a possible D gene (5 bases). The receptor's source is a human donor with melanoma. The CDR3 bases are TGTGCCAGCACTCAGACAAGCGGCACTACCTACGAGCAGTACTTC. Translation gives CASTQTSGTTYEQYF.